The 27 T cell receptor beta chains presented below share a single source sample, sequenced in a study of blood T cell repertoires in COVID-19. Method: immunoSEQ multiplex PCR; TCRdb's copy keeps in-frame clones and lacks some. The table lists tens of thousands of clones, roughly 86% of them singletons, with around 6.7% in the top ten. Material: peripheral blood. The receptor source for this set is a woman aged 50 to 60 with acute or convalescent COVID-19.

The V and J genes are TRBV5-6 and TRBJ1-5; 10 bases align to TRBD1. CDR1 is SGHDT, CDR2 YYEEEE, per germline. The CDR3 spans 16 residues. J was trimmed by 2 bases and V by 4 bases; bases with no gene match: 6. The CDR3 spells CASSRQGAGGNQPQHF. The CDR3 DNA follows: TGTGCCAGCAGCAGACAGGGGGCTGGAGGCAATCAGCCCCAGCATTTT.

This clone was detected a few times. The chain is built from TRBV14 and TRBJ1-1; D is uncertain. The CDR3 sequence is 13 residues long. V lost 2 bases and J lost 5, with 9 bases in between. CDR1 SGHDN and CDR2 FVKESK come from the germline V gene. The CDR3 nucleotides read TGTGCCAGCAGCCAAATGTCCGTAACTGAAGCTTTCTTT. Amino acids: CASSQMSVTEAFF.

The rearrangement links TRBV7-8 to TRBJ1-1, with D hard to call. Germline CDR1 SGHVS, CDR2 FQNEAQ. This CDR3 has 15 residues. Trimming took off 3 bases at V and 3 bases at J, with 14 bases between the two ends. For the CDR3, the DNA is TGTGCCAGCAGCTTTAACTCCCCCCCTCACACTGAAGCTTTCTTT. Translation: CASSFNSPPHTEAFF.

The J gene is TRBJ2-3, the V gene TRBV6-2 or TRBV6-3, with 11 bases identical to TRBD2. The ends lost 5 bases at V and 2 bases at J; junction bases unmatched: 12. The CDR3 consists of 18 residues. Looked up from germline, CDR1 is MNHEY and CDR2 is SVGEGT. The CDR3 nucleotides are TGTGCCAGCAGTAGCCCGTTTACTAGCGGGGGCGTCACAGATACGCAGTATTTT. Its translation: CASSSPFTSGGVTDTQYF.

The chain carries TRBV6-5 and TRBJ1-2, with 8 bases identical to TRBD1. Germline CDR1 is MNHEY and CDR2 is SVGAGI. V lost 6 bases to trimming and J lost 6 bases; unmatched junction nucleotides: 0. CDR3 size: 11 residues. The CDR3 loop reads CASRQGDGYTF. The CDR3 DNA follows: TGTGCCAGCAGACAGGGGGATGGCTACACCTTC.

The chain couples TRBV25-1 to TRBJ1-3; the D gene is possibly TRBD1 (5 bases). This CDR3 has 17 residues. The germline gives CDR1 MGHDK, CDR2 SYGVNS. V lost 6 bases and J 4 bases, leaving 22 bases between the germline ends. The CDR3 reads CASSPRLGAQPGNTIYF. The CDR3 nucleotides are TGTGCCAGCAGCCCAAGGCTAGGGGCCCAACCGGGAAACACCATATATTTT.

This clone was found once. The chain uses TRBV2 and TRBJ2-7, with D possibly matching TRBD1 (5 bases). The CDR3 has 13 residues. Per the germline V gene, CDR1 is SNHLY and CDR2 is FYNNEI. V shed 7 bases and J shed 4 bases, with 14 bases lying between them. The CDR3 spells CASNVGVEYEQYF. CDR3 sequence (DNA): TGTGCCAGCAACGTAGGGGTAGAGTACGAGCAGTACTTC. Drawing the rest from reference TRBV2 and TRBJ2-7, the complete variable domain is EPEVTQTPSHQVTQMGQEVILRCVPISNHLYFYWYRQILGQKVEFLVSFYNNEISEKSEIFDDQFSVERPDGSNFTLKIRSTKLEDSAMYFCASNVGVEYEQYFGPGTRLTVT.

In its sample, this clone was seen once. The chain recombines TRBV5-4 with TRBJ1-2; a possible D gene is TRBD1 (5 bases). The CDR3 spans 13 residues. With 2 bases removed from V and 7 bases from J, the gap between germline ends came to 12 bases. In germline, CDR1 is SGHNT, CDR2 YYREEE (reference sequence). The CDR3 coding sequence is TGTGCCAGCAGCTTTTCCAGGGAGGGTGGCTACACCTTC. This sequence encodes CASSFSREGGYTF.

The rearrangement uses TRBV7-3 and TRBJ2-5; TRBD1 aligns across 9 bases. CDR1 and CDR2 from the germline V gene are SGHTA and FQGTGA. This CDR3 has 13 residues. V dropped 5 bases and J dropped 5; count of bases not matched to a gene: 3. The CDR3 reads CASSRDREETQYF. CDR3 sequence (DNA): TGTGCCAGCAGCAGGGACAGGGAGGAGACCCAGTACTTC. Together with reference TRBV7-3 and TRBJ2-5, the CDR3 gives the full variable domain: GAGVSQTPSNKVTEKGKYVELRCDPISGHTALYWYRQSLGQGPEFLIYFQGTGAADDSGLPNDRFFAVRPEGSVSTLKIQRTERGDSAVYLCASSRDREETQYFGPGTRLLVL.

The gene calls are TRBV15 and TRBJ2-1; 7 bases line up with TRBD2. In germline, CDR1 is LNHNV, CDR2 YYDKDF (reference sequence). CDR3 length: 15 residues. The V gene end was trimmed by 1 base and the J gene end by 2 bases; junction bases not matched to a gene: 2. Here the CDR3 reads CATSRGGRPYNEQFF. CDR3 nucleotide sequence: TGTGCCACCAGCAGAGGCGGGAGACCCTACAATGAGCAGTTCTTC.

The chain links TRBV7-9 to TRBJ1-1, with 9 bases aligning to TRBD1. The CDR3 spans 13 residues. Trimming removed 6 bases from V and 4 bases from J; junction bases left unmatched: 3. CDR1 SEHNR and CDR2 FQNEAQ come from the germline V gene (reference sequence). Here the CDR3 DNA reads TGTGCCAGCAGGGAGGGACAGGGCACTGAAGCTTTCTTT. As protein: CASREGQGTEAFF.

The rearrangement links TRBV27 to TRBJ1-1; TRBD1 matches at 9 bases. The V gene end was trimmed by 8 bases and the J gene end by 3 bases; junction bases not matched to a gene: 4. The CDR3 spans 13 residues. Germline CDR1 is MNHEY and CDR2 is SMNVEV (reference sequence). The CDR3 DNA follows: TGTGCCAGCGTAGACAGGGGGTACACTGAAGCTTTCTTT. Residues: CASVDRGYTEAFF.

This chain joins TRBV6-5 and TRBJ1-5, with D maybe TRBD1 (6 bases). The CDR3 runs 13 residues. Trimming cost V 7 bases and J 5 bases, with 12 bases left between them. Germline V lookup: CDR1 MNHEY, CDR2 SVGAGI. In nucleotides, the CDR3 is TGTGCCAGCAACCCAGGGGATTATCAGCCCCAGCATTTT. Translation gives CASNPGDYQPQHF.

The chain uses TRBV19 and TRBJ2-1; 12 bases are a match to TRBD2. The trim removed 10 bases at V and 8 bases at J, leaving 6 bases unmatched. This CDR3 spans 13 amino acids. Germline CDR1 and CDR2: LNHDA and SQIVND (reference sequence). CDR3 nucleotide sequence: TGTGCCACCAGACTAGCGGGAGTGGATGAGCAGTTCTTC. Translating it yields CATRLAGVDEQFF.

The V and J genes are TRBV7-2 and TRBJ2-3, with TRBD1 matching over 8 bases. From germline, CDR1 is SGHTA and CDR2 FQGNSA. Unmatched junction bases numbered 2, after V lost 1 base and J lost 2 bases. This CDR3 is 15 amino acids long. The CDR3 is CASSLGTGTTDTQYF. DNA of the CDR3: TGTGCCAGCAGCTTAGGGACAGGGACCACAGATACGCAGTATTTT.

This chain uses TRBV29-1 with TRBJ1-3, with 7 bases fitting TRBD1. Germline-derived CDR1 and CDR2 are SQVTM and ANQGSEA. This CDR3 contains 15 residues. V lost 6 bases to trimming and J lost 1 base; unmatched junction nucleotides: 9. CDR3 sequence reads: CSVLVPTGSGNTIYF. DNA for the CDR3: TGCAGCGTCCTCGTCCCGACAGGGTCTGGAAACACCATATATTTT.

The V and J genes are TRBV18 and TRBJ2-7; 9 bases match TRBD1. The germline gives CDR1 KGHSH, CDR2 LQKENI. The CDR3 loop spans 15 amino acids. The junction had 3 bases not matched to a gene; V was cut back by 1 base and J by 2 bases. CDR3 region: CASSPRTGETYEQYF. DNA for the CDR3: TGTGCCAGCTCACCACGGACAGGGGAGACCTACGAGCAGTACTTC.

This chain joins TRBV18 and TRBJ1-2; the match to TRBD1 covers 10 bases. Germline CDR1 and CDR2: KGHSH and LQKENI. The CDR3 contains 13 residues. The V segment lost 4 bases and the J segment 7 bases; nucleotides outside the gene matches: 3. CDR3 nucleotides: TGTGCCAGCTCACTCGGGACAGGGGTTGGCTACACCTTC. It specifies CASSLGTGVGYTF. The complete variable domain, with remaining parts taken from reference TRBV18 and TRBJ1-2, reads NAGVMQNPRHLVRRRGQEARLRCSPMKGHSHVYWYRQLPEEGLKFMVYLQKENIIDESGMPKERFSAEFPKEGPSILRIQQVVRGDSAAYFCASSLGTGVGYTFGSGTRLTVV.

The chain carries TRBV5-6 and TRBJ2-7; D is unresolved. The CDR3 has 14 residues. V lost 0 bases to trimming and J lost 4 bases, with 11 bases between them. CDR1 SGHDT and CDR2 YYEEEE come from the germline V gene. CDR3 bases: TGTGCCAGCAGCTTGGGTCTACCTTCATACGAGCAGTACTTC. The encoded protein is CASSLGLPSYEQYF.

The J gene is TRBJ1-1, the V gene TRBV19; tentative D call: TRBD1 (5 bases). Germline CDR1 is LNHDA and CDR2 is SQIVND (reference sequence). The CDR3 contains 15 residues. With 7 bases removed from V and 4 bases from J, the gap between germline ends came to 19 bases. The CDR3 region is CASNPRGGGTTEAFF. The CDR3 nucleotides are TGTGCCAGTAACCCGCGGGGGGGAGGTACCACTGAAGCTTTCTTT.

The CDR3 nucleotides read TGTGCCAGCAGTTTACTGTTCCACACCTTC. This gives the protein CASSLLFHTF. The rearrangement joins TRBV12-3 or TRBV12-4 to TRBJ1-2; D ambiguous. The CDR3 runs to 10 residues. The ends were cut back, 2 bases at V and 12 bases at J, with 7 bases in the middle.

This clone appeared once. The CDR3 loop is CASRTGTANEKLFF. Written as DNA, the CDR3 is TGTGCCAGCAGGACCGGGACAGCTAATGAAAAACTGTTTTTT. The gene calls are TRBV2 and TRBJ1-4; TRBD1 matches 7 bases. Trimming cost V 6 bases and J 3 bases; bases outside gene matches: 4. CDR1 and CDR2 from the germline V gene are SNHLY and FYNNEI. The CDR3 is 14 amino acids.

The rearrangement uses TRBV11-2 and TRBJ2-7; TRBD2 agrees at 10 bases. Germline trimming cut 4 bases from V and 3 bases from J; bases unmatched to any gene: 6. Germline V lookup: CDR1 SGHAT, CDR2 FQNNGV. This CDR3 comprises 15 residues. As DNA, the CDR3 is TGTGCCAGCAGCTATGGGGCTAGCGGGAGCTACGAGCAGTACTTC. It codes for CASSYGASGSYEQYF. Complete variable domain (other parts from reference TRBV11-2 and TRBJ2-7): EAGVAQSPRYKIIEKRQSVAFWCNPISGHATLYWYQQILGQGPKLLIQFQNNGVVDDSQLPKDRFSAERLKGVDSTLKIQPAKLEDSAVYLCASSYGASGSYEQYFGPGTRLTVT.

The rearrangement joins TRBV7-8 to TRBJ1-6; perhaps TRBD1 as D (6 bases). V was pared by 0 bases and J by 7 bases, with 10 bases between. CDR1 and CDR2 (germline): SGHVS, FQNEAQ. The CDR3 has 15 residues. CDR3 bases: TGTGCCAGCAGCTTAGCACAGGGATCCAATTCACCCCTCCACTTT. This gives the protein CASSLAQGSNSPLHF.

The gene calls are TRBV28 and TRBJ1-3; the D gene is possibly TRBD1 (6 bases). Germline lookup yields CDR1 MDHEN and CDR2 SYDVKM. Trimming left V 7 bases short and J 4 bases short, with 11 bases between. There are 13 residues in the CDR3. The CDR3 DNA follows: TGTGCCAGCATCAAGACAGGAGGAAACACCATATATTTT. Translated: CASIKTGGNTIYF.

This clone showed up just once. CDR3 in amino acids: CASSQGAREQYF. CDR3 nucleotides: TGTGCCAGCTCACAGGGGGCGCGGGAGCAGTACTTC. The chain couples TRBV2 to TRBJ2-7, with TRBD1 identical over 9 bases. Trimming took 8 bases from V and 7 from J; bases not matched to a gene: 6. Germline V gene sequence: CDR1 SNHLY, CDR2 FYNNEI. This CDR3 contains 12 residues.

The chain joins TRBV7-9 to TRBJ1-2; D is undetermined. Trimming took 4 bases from V and 1 from J, leaving 7 bases between them. The CDR3 runs 13 residues. Germline lookup yields CDR1 SEHNR and CDR2 FQNEAQ (reference sequence). CDR3 nucleotide sequence: TGTGCCAGCAGCTCCACAGTTAACTATGGCTACACCTTC. Its protein is CASSSTVNYGYTF.